Reported below is one T cell receptor (beta chain). The sample comes from a study of OX40 agonist ivuxolimab in advanced cancers. As for the study in general: Dose-escalation patients' cancers were hepatocellular carcinoma, melanoma, renal cell or head and neck cancer. From about 20 to 79 years was the age range, with a mean of roughly 59 years, and roughly 80% were male.

Germline loops: CDR1 MNHNS, CDR2 SASEGT. V gave up 2 bases and J gave up 3 bases, with 13 bases separating them. CDR3 length: 15 residues. Some clones are missing from TCRdb's copy, which holds only in-frame ones; the method was immunoSEQ multiplex PCR. The data contain 35,000 to 40,000 clones, roughly 80% of them seen just once; the ten biggest clones take up 22%. The sequence was obtained from an adult with an advanced solid tumor such as melanoma, head and neck, liver or kidney cancer. V is TRBV6-1 and J is TRBJ2-5, with D maybe TRBD2 (5 bases). The source material was CD4+ or CD8+ T cells sorted from blood, sampled in a trial of the OX40 agonist ivuxolimab. The chain's CDR3 is CASSELAGFEETQYF. CDR3 coding DNA: TGTGCCAGCAGTGAACTGGCGGGTTTCGAAGAGACCCAGTACTTC.